These 28 T cell receptor beta chains share one sample of origin, sequenced in a study of regulatory T cells in long-lasting Graves disease. Investigators prepared the TCR beta libraries by applying iRepertoire HTBI primers and Arm-PCR of CDR3 regions. One entry per CDR3 protein results from TCRdb running MiXCR on the multiplex PCR reads. The profile shows around 500,000 distinct CDR3 sequences, less than 25% of them singletons. Time point given: persistent/refractory GD, antithyroid drugs over 5 years with positive TRAb. RNA extracted from PBMCs served as the sequencing template. Specimen: peripheral blood mononuclear cells (PBMCs), collected when the disease was refractory, from a patient treated with antithyroid drugs. The receptors were gathered from a female donor with Graves disease.

The V call is TRBV4-1, the J call TRBJ2-5, with TRBD1 identical over 9 bases. V lost 2 bases and J lost 4; bases outside the gene matches: 5. The CDR3 has 15 amino acids. The germline gives CDR1 MGHRA, CDR2 YSYEKL. Written as DNA, the CDR3 is TGCGCCAGCAGCCAACTAGGGACAGGGAGAGAGACCCAGTACTTC. Protein product: CASSQLGTGRETQYF.

V gene TRBV10-3 combines with J gene TRBJ2-3; 8 bases are shared with TRBD1. V gave up 8 bases and J gave up 6 bases; unmatched junction bases: 7. This CDR3 comprises 13 residues. In germline, CDR1 is ENHRY, CDR2 SYGVKD. CDR3 in amino acids: CAIEGQGSDTQYF. The DNA for the CDR3 is TGTGCCATCGAAGGACAGGGAAGCGATACGCAGTATTTT.

Many counts were recorded for this clonotype. The chain uses TRBV12-3 or TRBV12-4 and TRBJ1-1; D unclear. The CDR3 runs 12 residues. Trimming took off 8 bases at V and 5 bases at J, with 12 bases between the two ends. CDR3 region: CASRYGGTEAFF. Written as DNA, the CDR3 is TGTGCCAGCCGTTACGGAGGGACTGAAGCTTTCTTT.

In this sample, this clonotype turned up a few times. The rearrangement uses TRBV5-1 and TRBJ1-2; D is possibly TRBD1 (5 bases). The CDR3 is made up of 13 amino acids. Germline CDR1 SGHRS, CDR2 YFSETQ. The V end lost 2 bases, the J end lost 4 bases, and 9 bases lay between the germline ends. The CDR3 loop reads CASSLQDTYGYTF. The CDR3 region has the DNA TGCGCCAGCAGCTTACAGGACACCTATGGCTACACCTTC.

Comments on this clonotype: One junction end does not reproduce the germline sequence, and a read error may be involved. The chain employs TRBV29-1 and TRBJ1-1; no definite D call. CDR3 length: 13 amino acids. Germline CDR1 SQVTM, CDR2 ANQGSEA. CDR3 in amino acids: CNVESTAGTEAFF. CDR3 nucleotide sequence: TGCAACGTTGAATCTACGGCAGGAACTGAAGCTTTCTTT. The variable domain in full, with the rest retrieved from reference TRBV29-1 and TRBJ1-1, is SAVISQKPSRDICQRGTSLTIQCQVDSQVTMMFWYRQQPGQSLTLIATANQGSEATYESGFVIDKFPISRPNLTFSTLTVSNMSPEDSSIYLCNVESTAGTEAFFGQGTRLTVV.

This clonotype has at least ten counts. The gene calls are TRBV11-2 and TRBJ2-7; perhaps TRBD2 as D (6 bases). Trimming took 5 bases from V and 7 from J, leaving 15 bases between them. Looked up from germline, CDR1 is SGHAT and CDR2 is FQNNGV. This CDR3 has 13 amino acids. CDR3 sequence reads: CASSQGGVKEQYF. The CDR3 region has the DNA TGTGCCAGCAGCCAAGGCGGGGTTAAGGAGCAGTACTTC.

This clonotype was counted at least ten times. The J gene is TRBJ2-7, the V gene TRBV11-2; D is ambiguous. V lost 1 base to trimming and J lost 7 bases, with 8 bases between them. Per germline, CDR1 SGHAT and CDR2 FQNNGV. This CDR3 has 12 amino acids. The DNA for the CDR3 is TGTGCCAGCAGCTTAGTTACGGCGGAGCAGTACTTC. Its translation is CASSLVTAEQYF.

This clonotype was counted ten times or more. The chain employs TRBV7-2 and TRBJ1-2; 8 bases fit TRBD1. The ends lost 1 base at V and 3 bases at J; junction bases unmatched: 7. Germline CDR1 SGHTA, CDR2 FQGNSA. The CDR3 consists of 16 residues. CDR3 nucleotides: TGTGCCAGCAGCTTAGTAGGCAGGGGGCTTGACTATGGCTACACCTTC. Protein sequence: CASSLVGRGLDYGYTF.

With regard to this clonotype: A read error likely explains this, since a far larger clone differs by one base. The V and J genes are TRBV28 and TRBJ1-1; no reliable D call. Trimming pared 7 bases from V and 1 base from J, leaving 4 bases between. The length of the CDR3 is 11 residues. The germline gives CDR1 MDHEN, CDR2 SYDVKM. The CDR3 region has the DNA TGTGCCAGCATCTCGAACACTGAAGCTTTCTTT. Its translation: CASISNTEAFF.

The chain employs TRBV19 and TRBJ1-2; D gene uncertain. The V gene lost 8 bases and the J gene lost 3 bases, with 10 bases spanning the gap. Germline V gene data show CDR1 as LNHDA and CDR2 as SQIVND (reference sequence). CDR3 length: 12 residues. The CDR3 DNA is TGTGCCAGTTCCGTCGGAGACTATGGCTACACCTTC. As protein: CASSVGDYGYTF.

This clonotype showed up many times. The V call is TRBV11-2, the J call TRBJ2-5; TRBD2 matches 10 bases. Germline V lookup: CDR1 SGHAT, CDR2 FQNNGV. V trimming: 5 bases; J trimming: 5 bases; junction bases outside the gene matches: 8. The CDR3 extends over 15 amino acids. CDR3 residues: CASSLGKREGETQYF. The CDR3 bases are TGTGCCAGCAGCCTCGGGAAGCGGGAGGGGGAGACCCAGTACTTC.

This sequence joins TRBV28 and TRBJ1-1; TRBD1 might be the D (5 bases). V was clipped by 11 bases and J by 1 base, with 23 bases between them. From germline, CDR1 is MDHEN and CDR2 SYDVKM. The CDR3 totals 16 residues. The CDR3 region is CAGTRGRGWGNTEAFF. DNA for the CDR3: TGTGCCGGCACCCGAGGCCGGGGGTGGGGGAACACTGAAGCTTTCTTT.

The chain combines TRBV29-1 with TRBJ2-1, with 14 bases lining up with TRBD2. The V and J ends lost 6 bases and 9 bases, in that order; junction bases with no gene match: 4. This CDR3 comprises 13 residues. Germline V CDR1 and CDR2: SQVTM, ANQGSEA. CDR3 DNA: TGCAGCGTGGGACTAGCGGGAGAGGGTGAGCAGTTCTTC. Translation gives CSVGLAGEGEQFF.

The V gene is TRBV4-1, the J gene TRBJ2-7; the match to TRBD2 covers 7 bases. Germline V lookup: CDR1 MGHRA, CDR2 YSYEKL. The CDR3 has 15 amino acids. V lost 0 bases to trimming and J lost 6 bases; unmatched junction nucleotides: 8. The CDR3 coding sequence is TGCGCCAGCAGCCAAGAGTTCGGGGGGTCCCGCGAGCAGTACTTC. This encodes CASSQEFGGSREQYF.

This clonotype was seen at least ten times. This chain uses TRBV28 with TRBJ2-2, with 11 positions matching TRBD2. Germline CDR1 and CDR2: MDHEN and SYDVKM. J lost 4 bases, V lost 2 bases, and 12 bases had no gene match. The CDR3 consists of 19 residues. The CDR3 here is CASSLRGLAGGPRTGELFF. The CDR3 DNA reads as TGTGCCAGCAGTTTAAGGGGGCTAGCGGGAGGCCCGCGCACCGGGGAGCTGTTTTTT.

This rearrangement joins TRBV30 to TRBJ2-1; the D is unclear. Germline V CDR1 and CDR2: GTSNPN, SVGIG (reference sequence). V gave up 1 base and J gave up 2 bases, with 9 bases separating them. The CDR3 has 14 amino acids. CDR3: CAWSDSLAYNEQFF. CDR3 DNA: TGTGCCTGGAGTGACTCGCTAGCCTACAATGAGCAGTTCTTC. Looking up the rest from reference TRBV30 and TRBJ2-1 gives the full variable domain: SQTIHQWPATLVQPVGSPLSLECTVEGTSNPNLYWYRQAAGRGLQLLFYSVGIGQISSEVPQNLSASRPQDRQFILSSKKLLLSDSGFYLCAWSDSLAYNEQFFGPGTRLTVL.

Regarding this clonotype: One end of the junction does not line up with germline, which may come from a read error. This chain connects TRBV11-2 to TRBJ1-1; D is unclear. The germline V gene encodes CDR1 SGHAT and CDR2 FQNNGV. This CDR3 is built from 14 residues. The DNA of the CDR3 is TGTGCCAGCAGCTTTACGCCAGTGAACACTGAAGTTTTCTTT. Translation: CASSFTPVNTEVFF.

This clonotype was counted ten times or more. The chain combines TRBV11-2 with TRBJ2-7, with D perhaps matching TRBD1 or TRBD2 (5 bases each). Trimming left V 1 base short and J 6 bases short, with 13 bases between. The CDR3 spans 14 residues. Germline CDR1 SGHAT, CDR2 FQNNGV. Written as DNA, the CDR3 is TGTGCCAGCAGCTTAGTGGGGCTTGGGAGCGAGCAGTACTTC. It codes for CASSLVGLGSEQYF.

In DNA form, the CDR3 reads TGTGCCAGCAGTGAATCCTCTTATAATTCACCCCTCCACTTT. It specifies CASSESSYNSPLHF. This chain connects TRBV25-1 to TRBJ1-6; D gene uncertain. This CDR3 is 14 amino acids long. Trimming left V 1 base short and J 4 bases short, with 5 bases between. Per germline, CDR1 MGHDK and CDR2 SYGVNS.

This clonotype has at least ten counts. The chain links TRBV12-3 or TRBV12-4 to TRBJ1-4, with a weak D call TRBD1 (6 bases). CDR3 size: 13 residues. Trimming shortened V by 7 bases and J by 6 bases, and 12 bases separated the two germline ends. The CDR3 spells CASNSPGDEKLFF. The DNA of the CDR3 is TGTGCCAGCAACTCGCCAGGGGATGAAAAACTGTTTTTT.

This clonotype was found many times. The CDR3 reads CSARDSGNYGYTF. The CDR3 DNA is TGCAGTGCTAGAGATTCAGGGAACTATGGCTACACCTTC. The V call is TRBV20-1, the J call TRBJ1-2; D might be TRBD1 (5 bases). Germline CDR1 reads DFQATT; CDR2 reads SNEGSKA (reference sequence). V lost 0 bases and J 2 bases, leaving 7 bases between the germline ends. The CDR3 is 13 residues long.

The genes are TRBV5-6 and TRBJ2-5; D is unresolved. The CDR3 is 14 residues long. Germline CDR1 and CDR2: SGHDT and YYEEEE. V lost 2 bases, J lost 9 bases, and 17 bases lay in between. In DNA form, the CDR3 reads TGTGCCAGCAGCTTAGGCATACTTGCGCCCCCCCAGTACTTC. Its protein product is CASSLGILAPPQYF.

This clonotype came up many times. The chain has TRBV20-1 and TRBJ2-5, with TRBD2 identical over 11 bases. J was trimmed by 0 bases and V by 5 bases; bases with no gene match: 5. CDR3 length equals 15 residues. Germline values: CDR1 DFQATT, CDR2 SNEGSKA (reference sequence). CDR3 nucleotide sequence: TGCAGTGCTCTACTAGCGGGAGCGCACCAAGAGACCCAGTACTTC. This codes for CSALLAGAHQETQYF.

This clonotype has a count of ten or more. The chain couples TRBV28 to TRBJ1-2; no firm D call. The germline V gene encodes CDR1 MDHEN and CDR2 SYDVKM. V shed 7 bases and J shed 3 bases, with 12 bases lying between them. The CDR3 totals 13 residues. The CDR3 protein is CASTPEGYYGYTF. The CDR3, as DNA: TGTGCCAGCACCCCGGAGGGCTACTATGGCTACACCTTC.

In the case of this clonotype: A much larger clone differs by one base, so this may be a read error. The chain couples TRBV28 to TRBJ2-7; D gene uncertain. Germline CDR1 MDHEN, CDR2 SYDVKM. With 3 bases removed from V and 5 bases from J, the gap between germline ends came to 11 bases. The CDR3 length is 13 residues. As DNA, the CDR3 is TGTGCCAGCAGTTTCGGCAGACTTCACGAGCAGTACTTC. Translated, it gives CASSFGRLHEQYF.

The chain joins TRBV3-1 to TRBJ1-1; 7 positions agree with TRBD1. Per germline, CDR1 LGHDT and CDR2 YNNKEL (reference sequence). This CDR3 has 14 amino acids. With 4 bases clipped from V and 10 bases from J, the junction kept 12 bases outside the gene matches. The CDR3 spells CASSPTTGWGVAFF. DNA of the CDR3: TGTGCCAGCAGCCCGACGACAGGGTGGGGTGTAGCTTTCTTT.

This clonotype was seen ten or more times. The chain uses TRBV2 and TRBJ1-4, with TRBD1 matching 7 bases. V trimming: 6 bases; J trimming: 3 bases; junction bases outside the gene matches: 4. Germline CDR1 and CDR2: SNHLY and FYNNEI. This CDR3 spans 14 amino acids. Here the CDR3 reads CASRRDRANEKLFF. In DNA, the CDR3 is TGTGCCAGCAGGAGGGACAGAGCTAATGAAAAACTGTTTTTT.

Note on this clonotype: A much larger clonotype is one base distant, so this may be a read error. The chain links TRBV29-1 to TRBJ1-2, with D possibly matching TRBD1 (6 bases). The CDR3 has 14 residues. The germline V gene has CDR1 SQVTM and CDR2 ANQGSEA. The DNA for the CDR3 is TGCCGCGTCGGAGCTTGGGGGCAGGGCTATGGCTACACCTTC. Translated, it gives CRVGAWGQGYGYTF.